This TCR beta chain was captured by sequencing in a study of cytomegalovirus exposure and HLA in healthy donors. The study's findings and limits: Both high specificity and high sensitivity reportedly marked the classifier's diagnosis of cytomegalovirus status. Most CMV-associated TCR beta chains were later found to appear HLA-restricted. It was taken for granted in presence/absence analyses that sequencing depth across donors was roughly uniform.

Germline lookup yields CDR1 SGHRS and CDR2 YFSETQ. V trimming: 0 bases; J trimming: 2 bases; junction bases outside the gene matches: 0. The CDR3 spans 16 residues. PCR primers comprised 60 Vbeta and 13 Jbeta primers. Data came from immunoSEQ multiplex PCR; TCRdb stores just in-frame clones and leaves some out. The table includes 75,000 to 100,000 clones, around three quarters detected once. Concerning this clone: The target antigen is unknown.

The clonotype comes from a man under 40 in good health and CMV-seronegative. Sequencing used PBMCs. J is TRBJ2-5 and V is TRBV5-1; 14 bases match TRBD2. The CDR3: CASSLGTSGGQETQYF. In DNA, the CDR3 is TGCGCCAGCAGCTTGGGGACTAGCGGGGGGCAAGAGACCCAGTACTTC.